This T cell receptor beta chain was identified during a study of glioma-infiltrating T cells. Points from the study as a whole: A blood CDR3 motif signature was depleted in highly divergent patients.

Deletions cut 8 bases from V and 2 bases from J, with 9 bases between. Germline V CDR1 and CDR2: MNHNS, SASEGT. The length of the CDR3 is 13 residues. For this clonotype: Its specificity is not known.

Using RNA template, CDR3s of TCR alpha and beta were amplified with iRepertoire arm-PCR. TCRdb reprocessed the multiplex PCR reads with MiXCR, giving one entry per CDR3 protein. The table shows roughly 350,000 distinct CDR3 sequences, with 41% occurring only once. The receptor was isolated from a human donor with low-grade glioma or glioblastoma, undergoing nonglioma brain surgery, or in good health (not recorded which). Material: glioma tissue, nonneoplastic brain tissue, or PBMCs (not recorded which). The V call is TRBV6-1, the J call TRBJ2-2; D ambiguous. CDR3 amino acids: CASCGSNTGELFF. CDR3 sequence (DNA): TGTGCCAGCTGTGGGTCCAACACCGGGGAGCTGTTTTTT.